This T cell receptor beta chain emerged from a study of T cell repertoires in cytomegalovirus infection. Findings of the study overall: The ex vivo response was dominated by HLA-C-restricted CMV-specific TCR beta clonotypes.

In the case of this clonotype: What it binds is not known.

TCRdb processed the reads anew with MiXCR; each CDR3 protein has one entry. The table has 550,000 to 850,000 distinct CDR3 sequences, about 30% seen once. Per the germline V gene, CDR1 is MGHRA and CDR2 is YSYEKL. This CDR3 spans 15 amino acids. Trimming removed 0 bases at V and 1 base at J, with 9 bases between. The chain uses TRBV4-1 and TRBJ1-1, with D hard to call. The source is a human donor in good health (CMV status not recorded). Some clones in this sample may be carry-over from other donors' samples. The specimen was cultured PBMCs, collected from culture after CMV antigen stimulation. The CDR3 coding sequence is TGCGCCAGCAGCCAAGAAGGACGTGGGAACACTGAAGCTTTCTTT. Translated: CASSQEGRGNTEAFF.